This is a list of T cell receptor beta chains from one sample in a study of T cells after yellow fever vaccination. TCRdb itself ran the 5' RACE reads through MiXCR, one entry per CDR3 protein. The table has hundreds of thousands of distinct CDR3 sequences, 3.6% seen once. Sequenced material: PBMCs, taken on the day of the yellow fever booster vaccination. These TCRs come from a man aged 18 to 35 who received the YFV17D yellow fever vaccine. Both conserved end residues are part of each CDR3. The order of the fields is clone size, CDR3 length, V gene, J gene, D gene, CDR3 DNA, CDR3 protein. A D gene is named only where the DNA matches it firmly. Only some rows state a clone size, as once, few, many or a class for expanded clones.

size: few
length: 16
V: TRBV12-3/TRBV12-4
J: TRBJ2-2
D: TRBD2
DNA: TGTGCCAGCAGCCTACGATCTAGCGGGGGGACCGGGGAGCTGTTTTTT
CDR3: CASSLRSSGGTGELFF

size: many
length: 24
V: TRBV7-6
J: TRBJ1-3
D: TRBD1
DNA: TGTGCCAGCAGCTTAAGGCCCGACAGGGGACGGCCCGAAGACCAGAGACGCTCTGGAAACACCATATATTTT
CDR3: CASSLRPDRGRPEDQRRSGNTIYF

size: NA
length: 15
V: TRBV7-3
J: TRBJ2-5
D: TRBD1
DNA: TGTGCCAGCAGCCTCCAAGACAGGGGTGGGGAGACCCAGTACTTC
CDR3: CASSLQDRGGETQYF

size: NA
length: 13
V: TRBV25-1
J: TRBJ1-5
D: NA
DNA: TGTGCCAGCAGTGACAGAGTCAATCAGCCCCAGCATTTT
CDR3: CASSDRVNQPQHF

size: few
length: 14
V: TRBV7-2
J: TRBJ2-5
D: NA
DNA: TGTGCCAGCAGCGATTACGGGGGACAAGAGACCCAGTACTTC
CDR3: CASSDYGGQETQYF

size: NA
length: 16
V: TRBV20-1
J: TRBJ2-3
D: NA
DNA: TGCAGTGCTAGAGATCTAAAAGCCCCAGGGGTAGATACGCAGTATTTT
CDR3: CSARDLKAPGVDTQYF

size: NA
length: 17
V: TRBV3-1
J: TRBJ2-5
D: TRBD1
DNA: TGTGCCAGCAGCCAATTGACGCCAGGGGGAAAACAAGAGACCCAGTACTTC
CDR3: CASSQLTPGGKQETQYF

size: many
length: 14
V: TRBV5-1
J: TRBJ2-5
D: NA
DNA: TGCGCCAGCAGCGGGGGGACCGAAGGGGAGACCCAGTACTTC
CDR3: CASSGGTEGETQYF

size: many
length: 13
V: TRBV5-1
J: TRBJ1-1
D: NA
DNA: TGCGCCAGCAGCTTTCAGGGTATCGCTGAAGCTTTCTTT
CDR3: CASSFQGIAEAFF

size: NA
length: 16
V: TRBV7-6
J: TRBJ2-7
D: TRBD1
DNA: TGTGCCAGCAGCGAAGAGACAGGGTCCGGTCTAGACGGGCAGTACTTC
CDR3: CASSEETGSGLDGQYF

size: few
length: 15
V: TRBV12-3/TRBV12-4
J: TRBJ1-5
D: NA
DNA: TGTGCCAGCAGCACGTCAGGGGTTAGCAATCAGCCCCAGCATTTT
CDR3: CASSTSGVSNQPQHF

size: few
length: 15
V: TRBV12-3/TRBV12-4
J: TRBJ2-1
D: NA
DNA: TGTGCCAGCAGCATAGGGACGGTTTCCTACAATGAGCAGTTCTTC
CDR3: CASSIGTVSYNEQFF

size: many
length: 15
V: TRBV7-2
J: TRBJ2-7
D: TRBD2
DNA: TGTGCCAGCAGCGGAGCGGGGGGCAGGTCCTACGAGCAGTACTTC
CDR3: CASSGAGGRSYEQYF

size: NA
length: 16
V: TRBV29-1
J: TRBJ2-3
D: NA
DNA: TGCAGCGTTGAAGGGGTTGGGGGGCTGGGCACAGATACGCAGTATTTT
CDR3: CSVEGVGGLGTDTQYF

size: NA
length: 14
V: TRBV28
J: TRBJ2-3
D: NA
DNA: TGTGCCAGCAGCCCTATCAGTGGGGTTCCCGCGCAGTATTTT
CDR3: CASSPISGVPAQYF